This T cell receptor beta chain was identified during a study of identical twins. Whole-study findings and limits: These conclusions were based on statistical analysis (cross-sectional, not following the same donors). Models came in too low on out-of-frame TCR alpha sharing in monozygotic twins. Out-of-frame alpha sequences that twins shared showed excess low generation probability.

Template switching added a universal primer site, and cDNA bore unique molecular identifiers. One entry per CDR3 protein, called by TCRdb with MiXCR from the 5' RACE reads. In the table there are under 250,000 distinct CDR3 sequences, 10% to 15% of which are singletons. Remarks on this clonotype: What it binds is unknown.

The CDR3 spans 13 residues. Germline V gene lookup returns CDR1 SGHTA and CDR2 FQGNSA. The V end was cut by 3 bases, the J end by 0 bases, with 5 bases between. These data were likewise used in another study, on yellow fever vaccine responses in identical twins.

The sequence derives from a woman under 30 in good health. The chain carries TRBV7-2 and TRBJ1-1; D remains ambiguous. Sequencing was carried out using memory (CD45RO+) T cells sorted from blood. The CDR3 region has the DNA TGTGCCAGCAGCTTCCGTTTGAACACTGAAGCTTTCTTT. Protein: CASSFRLNTEAFF.